This record covers a single T cell receptor beta chain. Antigen unknown. This sample stems from a study of beta chain features in type 1 diabetes. Once sorted, every population was more than 98% pure. Every isolated RNA sample was fully reverse transcribed, so sequencing captured expressed TCRB transcripts. This table comes from immunoSEQ multiplex PCR, and its TCRdb copy is limited to in-frame clones, with some not included. The table includes around 100,000 clones, under 30% detected once. The ends were cut back, 3 bases at V and 7 bases at J, with 18 bases in the middle. Germline assignment: CDR1 GTSNPN and CDR2 SVGIG (reference sequence). The CDR3 has 15 residues. Study-wide results and caveats: For Type 1 diabetes patients, all four CD4+ subsets carried TCRB CDR3s that were moderately but significantly shorter.

The material sequenced was central memory CD4+ T cells from blood. The TCR originated in a woman younger than 35 with type 1 diabetes. The rearrangement joins TRBV30 to TRBJ1-4; possibly TRBD1 for D (6 bases). CDR3 protein: CAWRAMGAGFEKLFF. The DNA of the CDR3 is TGTGCCTGGAGGGCGATGGGGGCCGGATTTGAAAAACTGTTTTTT.